This TCR beta chain comes out of a study of blood T cell repertoires in COVID-19. In germline, CDR1 is MNHEY, CDR2 SMNVEV (reference sequence). The CDR3 length is 17 residues. J was trimmed by 2 bases and V by 5 bases; bases with no gene match: 13. Method: immunoSEQ multiplex PCR; TCRdb's copy keeps in-frame clones and lacks some. The sample gives 250,000 to 300,000 clones, approximately 81% of which show up once; 2.5% to 3.5% is in the top ten. The sequencing input was peripheral blood. V is TRBV27 and J is TRBJ2-5; 8 bases map to TRBD2. This TCR was recovered from a woman aged 55-69 years with active or convalescent COVID-19. The CDR3 region has the DNA TGTGCCAGCAGTCTCCGGGGGGGCGGTAACCTTCAAGAGACCCAGTACTTC. This codes for CASSLRGGGNLQETQYF.